The sequence of this TCR beta chain was determined in a study of cytomegalovirus exposure and HLA in healthy donors. Study-level information: In a later analysis, it was reported that the roughly 120 validation repertoires had been produced on the same platform as the 550 to 850 repertoires belonging to the first cohort. Whole-study findings and limits: The tendency of first-cohort TCR clusters to co-occur in the roughly 130 validation repertoires emerged from a later analysis. The study put around 180 TCR beta chains on its list as cytomegalovirus-associated.

Details on this clone: The target antigen is unknown.

Only in-frame clones appear in the TCRdb table, and some are missing; sequencing was by immunoSEQ multiplex PCR. The sample yields hundreds of thousands of clones, 86% seen once. The receptor comes from a woman between 18 and 29 years old in good health and CMV-seronegative. The sample comprised PBMCs.

The CDR3 sequence is CASSFEPGLAGTYEQYF. The DNA for the CDR3 is TGTGCCAGCAGCTTCGAACCGGGACTAGCGGGGACCTACGAGCAGTACTTC. V and J are TRBV11-2 and TRBJ2-7; 13 bases line up with TRBD2. The CDR3 has 17 residues. The germline V gene encodes CDR1 SGHAT and CDR2 FQNNGV. The V and J ends lost 3 bases and 2 bases, in that order; junction bases with no gene match: 7. The whole variable domain, remainder taken from reference TRBV11-2 and TRBJ2-7, is EAGVAQSPRYKIIEKRQSVAFWCNPISGHATLYWYQQILGQGPKLLIQFQNNGVVDDSQLPKDRFSAERLKGVDSTLKIQPAKLEDSAVYLCASSFEPGLAGTYEQYFGPGTRLTVT.